Given below is one TCR beta chain in context. Sequenced by immunoSEQ multiplex PCR; TCRdb stores in-frame clones only, minus some. The sample has approximately 6,300 clones, over 75% seen once; the top ten hold about 5%. The sample belongs to a study of blood T cell dynamics during melanoma immunotherapy. Time point described: week 3, after first cycle of checkpoint inhibitor. Samples come from before therapy and from week 3 after the first blockade cycle. The CDR3 has 17 amino acids. The germline V gene encodes CDR1 LNHNV and CDR2 YYDKDF (reference sequence). The source is a human donor with melanoma. Sequences were derived from blood, sampled from a patient treated with checkpoint blockade. The rearrangement joins TRBV15 to TRBJ2-5; the match to TRBD2 covers 7 bases. The J call may be in error: the DNA end matches TRBJ2-7 better. This CDR3 is CATSRGPAGRGSYEQYF. Written as DNA, the CDR3 is TGTGCCACCAGCAGAGGGCCGGCAGGGAGGGGATCCTACGAGCAGTACTTC.